The next 20 T cell receptor beta chains were all read from a single sample in a study of T cells in localized non-small cell lung cancer. Measured with immunoSEQ multiplex PCR; TCRdb has only the in-frame clones, and not every one. The top ten hold over 3.5% of the sample, which has fewer than 95,000 clones, just over 90% seen once. The sample consisted of PBMCs, taken before any cancer treatment. The receptors stem from a woman between 35 and 70 years old with stage II squamous cell lung carcinoma.

The chain recombines TRBV12-5 with TRBJ2-1, with TRBD2 matching over 11 bases. Germline trimming cut 5 bases from V and 6 bases from J; bases unmatched to any gene: 6. Looked up from germline, CDR1 is LGHNT and CDR2 is FRNRAP. The CDR3 contains 15 residues. The DNA of the CDR3 is TGTGCTAGTGGTACGACTAGCGGGGTAGGCAATGAGCAGTTCTTC. This translates into CASGTTSGVGNEQFF.

The chain has TRBV5-4 and TRBJ1-2; D is possibly TRBD1 (6 bases). Germline V gene sequence: CDR1 SGHNT, CDR2 YYREEE (reference sequence). There are 13 residues in the CDR3. V was clipped by 4 bases and J by 8 bases, with 15 bases between them. CDR3 sequence (DNA): TGTGCCAGCAGCCGCCCAGGGGAGAGGGGCTACACCTTC. Translated, it gives CASSRPGERGYTF. Together with reference TRBV5-4 and TRBJ1-2, the CDR3 gives the full variable domain: ETGVTQSPTHLIKTRGQQVTLRCSSQSGHNTVSWYQQALGQGPQFIFQYYREEENGRGNFPPRFSGLQFPNYSSELNVNALELDDSALYLCASSRPGERGYTFGSGTRLTVV.

This clone was observed once. The J gene is TRBJ1-5, the V gene TRBV27; the D gene is possibly TRBD1 (6 bases). The CDR3 has 15 residues. The V and J ends lost 0 bases and 3 bases respectively, with 9 bases between them. Germline CDR1 and CDR2: MNHEY and SMNVEV (reference sequence). The CDR3 DNA reads TGTGCCAGCAGTTTATCCAGGGGATCCAATCAGCCCCAGCATTTT. It translates to CASSLSRGSNQPQHF.

This rearrangement joins TRBV19 to TRBJ2-5; 11 nucleotides align to TRBD2. Per the germline V gene, CDR1 is LNHDA and CDR2 is SQIVND (reference sequence). The CDR3 spans 16 residues. Unmatched junction bases numbered 6, after V lost 4 bases and J lost 2 bases. The CDR3 loop reads CASSRTGTSGQETQYF. The CDR3 nucleotides read TGTGCCAGTAGTAGGACCGGGACTAGCGGACAAGAGACCCAGTACTTC. Full variable domain (outside the CDR3, taken from reference TRBV19 and TRBJ2-5): DGGITQSPKYLFRKEGQNVTLSCEQNLNHDAMYWYRQDPGQGLRLIYYSQIVNDFQKGDIAEGYSVSREKKESFPLTVTSAQKNPTAFYLCASSRTGTSGQETQYFGPGTRLLVL.

The chain is built from TRBV5-1 and TRBJ1-2; TRBD1 aligns across 9 bases. V gave up 3 bases and J gave up 4 bases; unmatched junction bases: 4. Germline V gives CDR1 SGHRS, CDR2 YFSETQ. The CDR3 has 14 amino acids. The CDR3, as DNA: TGCGCCAGCAGCTCGGGACAGGGAGTCTATGGCTACACCTTC. The encoded protein is CASSSGQGVYGYTF.

The chain combines TRBV15 with TRBJ2-4, with 7 bases that match TRBD2. J lost 5 bases, V lost 1 base, and 8 bases had no gene match. Germline assignment: CDR1 LNHNV and CDR2 YYDKDF (reference sequence). This CDR3 is built from 16 residues. CDR3 DNA: TGTGCCACCAGCAGAGGAGGGGCGGCGGGGGAAAACATTCAGTACTTC. Its protein is CATSRGGAAGENIQYF.

The V and J genes are TRBV4-2 and TRBJ2-7, with a weak D call TRBD1 (5 bases). Trimming pared 0 bases from V and 4 bases from J, leaving 10 bases between. Per the germline V gene, CDR1 is LGHNA and CDR2 is YNFKEQ. The CDR3 runs 14 residues. This chain's CDR3 is CASSQDKGEYEQYF. The CDR3 DNA reads as TGTGCCAGCAGCCAAGATAAAGGGGAATACGAGCAGTACTTC.

The V gene is TRBV7-8, the J gene TRBJ2-3, with a tentative D call TRBD1 (6 bases). The length of the CDR3 is 15 residues. V was shortened by 6 bases and J by 5 bases, with 18 bases between the two germline ends. Per the germline V gene, CDR1 is SGHVS and CDR2 is FQNEAQ. CDR3 sequence reads: CASSFQGLVGDTQYF. As DNA, the CDR3 is TGTGCCAGCAGTTTCCAGGGGTTGGTGGGAGATACGCAGTATTTT.

The chain has TRBV30 and TRBJ1-1, with D possibly being TRBD1 (5 bases). Germline V gives CDR1 GTSNPN, CDR2 SVGIG (reference sequence). The CDR3 runs 15 residues. Trimming removed 4 bases from V and 2 bases from J, with 17 bases in between. Here the CDR3 DNA reads TGTGCCTGGATGGTTGGGGGTGGTAAAAACACTGAAGCTTTCTTT. It yields the protein CAWMVGGGKNTEAFF.

As DNA, the CDR3 is TGTGCCAGTAGTCGGACAGCGAGCTCCTACAATGAGCAGTTCTTC. Translated: CASSRTASSYNEQFF. This chain links TRBV19 with TRBJ2-1; TRBD1 might be the D (6 bases). CDR1 is LNHDA and CDR2 is SQIVND in the germline V gene (reference sequence). Trimming shortened V by 5 bases and J by 0 bases, and 11 bases separated the two germline ends. The CDR3 is 15 amino acids.

This chain joins TRBV9 and TRBJ1-4; a possible D gene is TRBD1 (5 bases). V was trimmed by 1 base and J by 7 bases, leaving 11 bases between them. Germline lookup yields CDR1 SGDLS and CDR2 YYNGEE. The CDR3 sequence is 14 residues long. The chain's CDR3 is CASSVSQGAEKLFF. The CDR3 coding sequence is TGTGCCAGCAGCGTATCTCAGGGAGCTGAAAAACTGTTTTTT.

V and J are TRBV7-9 and TRBJ2-3; 10 nucleotides match TRBD2. The germline V gene encodes CDR1 SEHNR and CDR2 FQNEAQ (reference sequence). This CDR3 has 16 amino acids. With V trimmed by 1 base and J by 4 bases, 5 bases remained unmatched. The CDR3, as DNA: TGTGCCAGCAGCTTAGAGCTAGCGGGAGTCGCAGATACGCAGTATTTT. This translates into CASSLELAGVADTQYF.

This clone was recorded once. The chain links TRBV6-1 to TRBJ2-7; 9 bases are shared with TRBD2. The CDR3 spans 15 residues. Unmatched junction bases numbered 3, after V lost 1 base and J lost 2 bases. Germline CDR1 is MNHNS and CDR2 is SASEGT. The CDR3 DNA is TGTGCCAGCAGTGAAGGGGGACTAGCTCCCTACGAGCAGTACTTC. This gives the protein CASSEGGLAPYEQYF.

V gene TRBV12-5 combines with J gene TRBJ1-1; TRBD1 matches at 7 bases. CDR3 size: 12 residues. Germline trimming cut 7 bases from V and 10 bases from J; bases unmatched to any gene: 9. CDR1 and CDR2 from the germline V gene are LGHNT and FRNRAP. The CDR3 region has the DNA TGTGCTAGTGCCCTCGTCAGGGGGGGAGCTTTCTTT. It translates to CASALVRGGAFF. The full variable domain, with the rest looked up from reference TRBV12-5 and TRBJ1-1, is DARVTQTPRHKVTEMGQEVTMRCQPILGHNTVFWYRQTMMQGLELLAYFRNRAPLDDSGMPKDRFSAEMPDATLATLKIQPSEPRDSAVYFCASALVRGGAFFGQGTRLTVV.

This clone was observed a handful of times. In DNA, the CDR3 is TGTGCCAGCAGCGTTAAACAGGGGGCCGGAGGCACTGAGCAGTTCTTC. Residues: CASSVKQGAGGTEQFF. The chain couples TRBV2 to TRBJ2-1; 9 bases are shared with TRBD1. V was clipped by 6 bases and J by 9 bases; unmatched bases: 15. Germline V gene lookup returns CDR1 SNHLY and CDR2 FYNNEI. The CDR3 loop spans 16 amino acids.

This rearrangement joins TRBV5-1 to TRBJ2-5; 9 nucleotides agree with TRBD2. V trimming: 4 bases; J trimming: 2 bases; junction bases outside the gene matches: 3. The CDR3 extends over 14 amino acids. CDR1 SGHRS and CDR2 YFSETQ come from the germline V gene. The CDR3 reads CASSLSGGQETQYF. DNA of the CDR3: TGCGCCAGCAGCCTAAGCGGGGGGCAAGAGACCCAGTACTTC.

The chain combines TRBV6-6 with TRBJ2-5, with D tentatively TRBD1 or TRBD2 (5 bases each). This CDR3 spans 14 amino acids. The germline CDR1 and CDR2 sequences are MNHNY and SVGAGI (reference sequence). V was clipped by 4 bases and J by 2 bases, with 11 bases between them. The CDR3 here is CASSSRDRQETQYF. The CDR3 coding sequence is TGTGCCAGCAGTTCCCGGGACCGGCAAGAGACCCAGTACTTC.

The chain combines TRBV5-1 with TRBJ2-7; TRBD1 might be the D (5 bases). Trimming took 5 bases from V and 7 from J, leaving 22 bases between them. CDR1 SGHRS and CDR2 YFSETQ come from the germline V gene. The CDR3 length is 15 residues. The CDR3 protein is CASRPAEGVLREQYF. Here the CDR3 DNA reads TGCGCCAGCAGACCCGCGGAAGGGGTCCTTCGGGAGCAGTACTTC.

The V call is TRBV14, the J call TRBJ1-1; the match to TRBD1 covers 9 bases. Germline CDR1 reads SGHDN; CDR2 reads FVKESK. This CDR3 is built from 15 residues. Trimming at V came to 5 bases and at J to 4 bases, leaving 8 bases not matched to a gene. CDR3 sequence reads: CASSYRGQGGTEAFF. In DNA form, the CDR3 reads TGTGCCAGCAGCTACAGGGGGCAAGGAGGCACTGAAGCTTTCTTT.

The genes are TRBV2 and TRBJ1-2; D unresolved. V was clipped by 3 bases and J by 1 base, with 6 bases between them. This CDR3 is 13 amino acids long. The germline gives CDR1 SNHLY, CDR2 FYNNEI. CDR3 sequence: CASSDWLNYGYTF. Here the CDR3 DNA reads TGTGCCAGCAGTGACTGGCTTAACTATGGCTACACCTTC. Complete variable domain (other parts from reference TRBV2 and TRBJ1-2): EPEVTQTPSHQVTQMGQEVILRCVPISNHLYFYWYRQILGQKVEFLVSFYNNEISEKSEIFDDQFSVERPDGSNFTLKIRSTKLEDSAMYFCASSDWLNYGYTFGSGTRLTVV.